Shown below are 23 T cell receptor beta chains from a single sample sequenced in a study of T and B cells in COVID-19 patients. Each TRB amplification used about 250-550 ng of genomic DNA from blood. TRB rearrangements were amplified by multiplex PCR with BIOMED2 TRB-A/B primers. TCRdb used MiXCR to reprocess the multiplex PCR reads, holding one entry per CDR3 protein. In the table there are nearly 15,000 distinct CDR3 sequences, 25% to 30% of which are singletons. The sequenced material came from blood. The origin of the receptors is a human donor who had recovered from COVID-19.

This clonotype was seen a single time. The J gene is TRBJ1-1, the V gene TRBV12-3 or TRBV12-4; no definite D call. The V and J ends lost 10 bases and 0 bases respectively, with 15 bases between them. This CDR3 spans 14 amino acids. Written as DNA, the CDR3 is TGTGCCACCCGAGAGCTCGGCATGAACACTGAAGCTTTCTTT. Protein product: CATRELGMNTEAFF.

By sample share, this clonotype is medium-sized. V gene TRBV19 combines with J gene TRBJ2-1; D possibly corresponds to TRBD1 (6 bases). V lost 6 bases to trimming and J lost 9 bases, with 15 bases between them. CDR1 is LNHDA and CDR2 is SQIVND in the germline V gene (reference sequence). The CDR3 sequence is 13 residues long. CDR3 DNA sequence: TGTGCCAGTAGATTGGGCAGCAGGGGTGAGCAGTTCTTC. Its protein is CASRLGSRGEQFF. The whole variable domain, filled in from reference TRBV19 and TRBJ2-1, reads DGGITQSPKYLFRKEGQNVTLSCEQNLNHDAMYWYRQDPGQGLRLIYYSQIVNDFQKGDIAEGYSVSREKKESFPLTVTSAQKNPTAFYLCASRLGSRGEQFFGPGTRLTVL.

Comments on this clonotype: It may be a read error: a sequence one base away is much more abundant. This chain connects TRBV18 to TRBJ2-2, with D tentatively TRBD1 or TRBD2 (6 bases each). CDR1 and CDR2 (germline): KGHSH, LQKENI. The CDR3 has 17 residues. The CDR3 reads CSSSPIGGRSNTGELFF. The CDR3, as DNA: TGTTCCAGCTCACCAATCGGGGGCAGGTCGAACACCGGGGAGCTGTTTTTT. Full variable domain (missing parts from reference TRBV18 and TRBJ2-2): NAGVMQNPRHLVRRRGQEARLRCSPMKGHSHVYWYRQLPEEGLKFMVYLQKENIIDESGMPKERFSAEFPKEGPSILRIQQVVRGDSAAYFCSSSPIGGRSNTGELFFGEGSRLTVL.

This chain joins TRBV19 and TRBJ1-5, with D unresolved. This CDR3 contains 14 residues. Trimming took off 5 bases at V and 2 bases at J, with 10 bases between the two ends. CDR1 is LNHDA and CDR2 is SQIVND in the germline V gene (reference sequence). CDR3 coding DNA: TGTGCCAGTAGTTTTGGTTTCGGCAATCAGCCCCAGCATTTT. It is translated as CASSFGFGNQPQHF.

This chain links TRBV7-7 with TRBJ2-5, with 8 positions matching TRBD1. CDR1 and CDR2 from the germline V gene are SSHAT and FNYEAQ (reference sequence). The junction had 2 bases not matched to a gene; V was cut back by 5 bases and J by 3 bases. This CDR3 is built from 13 residues. The CDR3 sequence: CASSQDREETQYF. As DNA, the CDR3 is TGTGCCAGCAGCCAGGACAGGGAAGAGACCCAGTACTTC.

The chain combines TRBV6-1 with TRBJ1-1, with a possible D match to TRBD1 (5 bases). V dropped 5 bases and J dropped 5 bases, with 18 bases sitting between them. CDR1 and CDR2 from the germline V gene are MNHNS and SASEGT. The CDR3 length is 15 residues. CDR3 region: CASSRPPGRDTEAFF. DNA for the CDR3: TGTGCCAGCAGTCGTCCCCCGGGACGGGATACTGAAGCTTTCTTT.

J is TRBJ2-2 and V is TRBV30, with D possibly TRBD1 on 6 matching bases. Germline lookup yields CDR1 GTSNPN and CDR2 SVGIG (reference sequence). This CDR3 region has 13 residues. Trimming took 1 base from V and 6 from J, leaving 9 bases between them. The CDR3 loop is CAWSGQGPGELFF. For the CDR3, the DNA is TGTGCCTGGAGTGGGCAGGGGCCCGGGGAGCTGTTTTTT.

By proportion, this clonotype is medium-sized. The chain employs TRBV19 and TRBJ2-7; D is ambiguous. CDR3 length equals 11 residues. CDR1 is LNHDA, CDR2 SQIVND, per germline (reference sequence). V was pared by 8 bases and J by 7 bases, with 12 bases between. CDR3 protein: CASGQSREQYF. The CDR3 DNA sequence: TGTGCCAGTGGCCAGAGCCGGGAGCAGTACTTC.

The chain combines TRBV15 with TRBJ2-3; D remains unclear. The CDR3 has 18 residues. Trimming took 1 base from V and 5 from J, leaving 22 bases between them. Germline CDR1 LNHNV, CDR2 YYDKDF (reference sequence). CDR3 nucleotides: TGTGCCACCAGCAGAGTCAAAATCGGGCCGCGGAGAGGAGATACGCAGTATTTT. Amino acid sequence: CATSRVKIGPRRGDTQYF.

This sequence joins TRBV18 and TRBJ1-1, with D hard to call. V lost 2 bases and J lost 1, with 17 bases in between. The CDR3 is made up of 17 amino acids. Germline V gene data show CDR1 as KGHSH and CDR2 as LQKENI. The CDR3 coding sequence is TGTGCCAGCTCACCAGGCCCCCCGAACGAGTGGAACACTGAAGCTTTCTTT. Translation gives CASSPGPPNEWNTEAFF.

A word on this clonotype: Likely a read error: the CDR3 ends without its conserved phenylalanine or tryptophan. V is TRBV18 and J is TRBJ2-7; perhaps TRBD2 as D (5 bases). Germline-derived CDR1 and CDR2 are KGHSH and LQKENI. CDR3 length: 14 amino acids. Trimming removed 4 bases from V and 1 base from J, with 11 bases in between. CDR3 nucleotides: TGTGCCAGCTCACTACGGGAATTTTCCTACGAGCAGTACTTA. Its translation is CASSLREFSYEQYL.

Within the sample, this clonotype is medium-sized. The chain recombines TRBV29-1 with TRBJ2-5; 7 nucleotides agree with TRBD1. The CDR3 is made up of 14 amino acids. V gave up 5 bases and J gave up 4 bases; unmatched junction bases: 10. Germline CDR1 is SQVTM and CDR2 is ANQGSEA. The CDR3 sequence is CSVYEQGFPETQYF. The CDR3 coding sequence is TGCAGCGTTTATGAACAGGGGTTCCCAGAGACCCAGTACTTC.

The rearrangement links TRBV15 to TRBJ2-7; 11 nucleotides match TRBD2. The length of the CDR3 is 18 residues. Germline V gives CDR1 LNHNV, CDR2 YYDKDF (reference sequence). The junction had 10 bases not matched to a gene; V was cut back by 0 bases and J by 3 bases. Here the CDR3 DNA reads TGTGCCACCAGCAGAGATCTGGGAGTAGCGGGAGGGGGCTACGAGCAGTACTTC. This encodes CATSRDLGVAGGGYEQYF.

In this sample, this clonotype is medium-sized. The V call is TRBV6-5, the J call TRBJ2-2; tentative D call: TRBD2 (5 bases). Per germline, CDR1 MNHEY and CDR2 SVGAGI. The CDR3 totals 13 residues. Trimming left V 6 bases short and J 2 bases short, with 7 bases between. Here the CDR3 reads CASRRTNTGELFF. CDR3 sequence (DNA): TGTGCCAGCAGGAGGACTAACACCGGGGAGCTGTTTTTT.

By proportion, this clonotype is medium-sized (0.01 to 0.1%). V and J are TRBV5-5 and TRBJ2-2; unclear D gene. V dropped 5 bases and J dropped 6 bases, with 17 bases sitting between them. Germline CDR1 and CDR2: SGHKS and YYEKEE (reference sequence). The CDR3 is made up of 15 amino acids. CDR3 nucleotides: TGTGCCAGCAGAGTGGAAGGGTTTGGCTCCGGGGAGCTGTTTTTT. It yields the protein CASRVEGFGSGELFF. Based on the CDR3 plus reference TRBV5-5 and TRBJ2-2, the full variable domain is DAGVTQSPTHLIKTRGQQVTLRCSPISGHKSVSWYQQVLGQGPQFIFQYYEKEERGRGNFPDRFSARQFPNYSSELNVNALLLGDSALYLCASRVEGFGSGELFFGEGSRLTVL.

This clonotype ranks as medium-sized. The chain joins TRBV6-5 to TRBJ2-7; 9 bases line up with TRBD1. There are 14 residues in the CDR3. The V gene's germline CDR1 is MNHEY and CDR2 SVGAGI. The trim removed 6 bases at V and 4 bases at J, leaving 7 bases unmatched. The CDR3 reads CASRLGQGLYEQYF. The CDR3 bases are TGTGCCAGCAGACTAGGACAGGGGCTATACGAGCAGTACTTC.

The genes are TRBV6-1 and TRBJ2-2, with a possible D match to TRBD1 (7 bases). The CDR3 extends over 17 amino acids. From germline, CDR1 is MNHNS and CDR2 SASEGT. Deletions cut 6 bases from V and 2 bases from J, with 19 bases between. DNA of the CDR3: TGTGCCAGCAGAAGGAAGGGGGGACAGCAAAACACCGGGGAGCTGTTTTTT. Translating it yields CASRRKGGQQNTGELFF.

This clonotype was detected a few times. CDR3: CSPLAKNTEAFF. The CDR3 DNA is TGCAGCCCCCTGGCGAAGAACACTGAAGCTTTCTTT. V gene TRBV29-1 combines with J gene TRBJ1-1; D is uncertain. Germline loops: CDR1 SQVTM, CDR2 ANQGSEA. The CDR3 sequence is 12 residues long. V shed 8 bases and J shed 1 base, with 11 bases lying between them.

This chain links TRBV6-5 with TRBJ2-5; 7 bases are shared with TRBD1. The length of the CDR3 is 14 residues. V dropped 4 bases and J dropped 1; count of bases not matched to a gene: 3. Germline loops: CDR1 MNHEY, CDR2 SVGAGI. The CDR3 spells CASSSWDSQETQYF. The CDR3 DNA is TGTGCCAGCAGTTCCTGGGACAGCCAAGAGACCCAGTACTTC.

With respect to this clonotype: This clone may be a read error of a much larger clone one base away. V gene TRBV6-5 combines with J gene TRBJ1-2, with 9 bases matching TRBD1. Germline CDR1 MNHEY, CDR2 SVGAGI. The CDR3 contains 13 residues. CDR3: CAGSWTGADGYTF. The DNA for the CDR3 is TGTGCCGGCAGTTGGACAGGGGCCGATGGCTACACCTTC.

The chain recombines TRBV27 with TRBJ1-6; D is unclear. The CDR3 consists of 15 residues. In germline, CDR1 is MNHEY, CDR2 SMNVEV (reference sequence). Trimming shortened V by 6 bases and J by 0 bases, and 9 bases separated the two germline ends. In DNA, the CDR3 is TGTGCCAGCAGCCAGAGAAGCTCCTATAATTCACCCCTCCACTTT. Protein product: CASSQRSSYNSPLHF.

By share of the sample, this clonotype is medium-sized. J is TRBJ2-5 and V is TRBV29-1; 9 bases are shared with TRBD1. Trimming took 4 bases from V and 5 from J; bases not matched to a gene: 2. The CDR3 loop spans 12 amino acids. Germline V gene sequence: CDR1 SQVTM, CDR2 ANQGSEA. CDR3 coding DNA: TGCAGCGTTGGGGACAGGGCCGAGACCCAGTACTTC. This gives the protein CSVGDRAETQYF.

V is TRBV30 and J is TRBJ2-7; the D gene is possibly TRBD2 (5 bases). From germline, CDR1 is GTSNPN and CDR2 SVGIG (reference sequence). V gave up 4 bases and J gave up 5 bases, with 6 bases separating them. The CDR3 covers 10 residues. CDR3 sequence reads: CAWTSHEQYF. In nucleotides, the CDR3 is TGTGCCTGGACTAGCCACGAGCAGTACTTC. The variable domain in full, completed from reference TRBV30 and TRBJ2-7, reads SQTIHQWPATLVQPVGSPLSLECTVEGTSNPNLYWYRQAAGRGLQLLFYSVGIGQISSEVPQNLSASRPQDRQFILSSKKLLLSDSGFYLCAWTSHEQYFGPGTRLTVT.